A selection of T cell receptor beta chains follows, all from one sample in a study of metastatic and nonmetastatic thyroid tumors. TCRdb reanalyzed the PCR reads via MiXCR. The sample consists of 35,000 to 40,000 clones, around 16% of them appearing once. Specimen: tumor tissue. These receptors originate from a female donor with papillary thyroid cancer or a benign thyroid nodule (not recorded which). Some clones in this sample may be carry-over from other donors' samples. Each CDR3 is given with its conserved first and last residue. D genes are given only for firm matches. Size tells how often a clone was seen (once, few, many) or the class of an expanded clone, and some rows leave it out.

CDR3aa: CAKGRGIGYTF; CDR3nt: TGTGCCAAGGGGCGGGGGATTGGCTACACCTTC; j_gene: TRBJ1-2; v_gene: TRBV6-1; abundance: many; d_gene: NA
CDR3aa: CASSPTSGGGTQYF; CDR3nt: TGCGCCAGCAGCCCGACTTCCGGGGGGGGCACTCAGTACTTC; j_gene: TRBJ2-4; v_gene: TRBV4-3; abundance: many; d_gene: TRBD2
CDR3aa: CASSIGAGCRTEAFF; CDR3nt: TGTGCCAGTAGTATTGGGGCAGGTTGCAGGACTGAAGCTTTCTTT; j_gene: TRBJ1-1; v_gene: TRBV19; abundance: NA; d_gene: NA
CDR3aa: CASSLGQGNTDTQYF; CDR3nt: TGTGCCAGCTCACTAGGACAGGGGAACACAGATACGCAGTATTTT; j_gene: TRBJ2-3; v_gene: TRBV18; abundance: many; d_gene: TRBD1
CDR3aa: CASSLDRQPQHF; CDR3nt: TGTGCCAGCAGCTTAGACAGGCAGCCCCAGCATTTT; j_gene: TRBJ1-5; v_gene: TRBV7-9; abundance: many; d_gene: NA
CDR3aa: CSARREGFSYNEQFF; CDR3nt: TGCAGTGCTAGGCGGGAGGGATTCTCCTACAATGAGCAGTTCTTC; j_gene: TRBJ2-1; v_gene: TRBV20-1; abundance: many; d_gene: TRBD2
CDR3aa: CSATEITDTQYF; CDR3nt: TGCAGTGCTACAGAAATCACAGATACGCAGTATTTT; j_gene: TRBJ2-3; v_gene: TRBV20-1; abundance: many; d_gene: NA
CDR3aa: CASSFLAGGPYVNEQFF; CDR3nt: TGCGCCAGCAGCTTCCTAGCGGGAGGGCCCTACGTCAATGAGCAGTTCTTC; j_gene: TRBJ2-1; v_gene: TRBV10-2; abundance: many; d_gene: TRBD2
CDR3aa: CASSSGPGAGQPQHF; CDR3nt: TGTGCCAGCAGTTCGGGACCGGGGGCAGGGCAGCCCCAGCATTTT; j_gene: TRBJ1-5; v_gene: TRBV27; abundance: many; d_gene: NA
CDR3aa: CAWSVASSYNEQFF; CDR3nt: TGTGCCTGGAGTGTAGCGAGTTCTTACAATGAGCAGTTCTTC; j_gene: TRBJ2-1; v_gene: TRBV30; abundance: many; d_gene: NA
CDR3aa: CASSPLAGGSNEQFF; CDR3nt: TGTGCCAGCAGTCCCCTCGCGGGAGGCTCCAATGAGCAGTTCTTC; j_gene: TRBJ2-1; v_gene: TRBV28; abundance: many; d_gene: TRBD2
CDR3aa: CALSSGQGAEGNTIYF; CDR3nt: TGTGCCTTGTCATCGGGACAGGGTGCAGAAGGAAACACCATATATTTT; j_gene: TRBJ1-3; v_gene: TRBV30; abundance: once; d_gene: TRBD1
CDR3aa: CASSYGMSSYEQYF; CDR3nt: TGTGCCAGCAGTTACGGCATGAGCTCCTACGAGCAGTACTTC; j_gene: TRBJ2-7; v_gene: TRBV6-5; abundance: few; d_gene: NA
CDR3aa: CASSRTGSSYNSPLHF; CDR3nt: TGTGCCAGCTCTCGGACAGGGAGCTCCTATAATTCACCCCTCCACTTT; j_gene: TRBJ1-6; v_gene: TRBV18; abundance: many; d_gene: TRBD1
CDR3aa: CASSLMGSRYNEQFF; CDR3nt: TGTGCCAGCAGCTTAATGGGGTCCAGATACAATGAGCAGTTCTTC; j_gene: TRBJ2-1; v_gene: TRBV7-8; abundance: many; d_gene: NA
CDR3aa: CASSASGRNSYNEQFF; CDR3nt: TGTGCCAGCAGCGCCAGCGGGAGGAACTCCTACAATGAGCAGTTCTTC; j_gene: TRBJ2-1; v_gene: TRBV5-4; abundance: many; d_gene: TRBD2
CDR3aa: CASSFGSAGGGEQYF; CDR3nt: TGCGCCAGCAGCTTCGGATCAGCGGGGGGCGGGGAGCAGTACTTC; j_gene: TRBJ2-7; v_gene: TRBV5-1; abundance: NA; d_gene: TRBD2
CDR3aa: CSARVMGGGYTF; CDR3nt: TGCAGTGCTAGGGTCATGGGCGGTGGCTACACCTTC; j_gene: TRBJ1-2; v_gene: TRBV20-1; abundance: NA; d_gene: NA
CDR3aa: CASSQEPVNSGNEKLFF; CDR3nt: TGCGCCAGCAGCCAAGAGCCCGTCAACAGTGGAAATGAAAAACTGTTTTTT; j_gene: TRBJ1-4; v_gene: TRBV4-1; abundance: many; d_gene: NA
CDR3aa: CASSYRSGAAYNEQFF; CDR3nt: TGTGCCAGCAGTTACCGTAGCGGGGCGGCCTACAATGAGCAGTTCTTC; j_gene: TRBJ2-1; v_gene: TRBV6-2/TRBV6-3; abundance: few; d_gene: TRBD2
CDR3aa: CASSDLGRNTEAFF; CDR3nt: TGTGCCAGCAGTGATCTAGGGAGGAACACTGAAGCTTTCTTT; j_gene: TRBJ1-1; v_gene: TRBV2; abundance: many; d_gene: NA
CDR3aa: CASSTTLSAYEQYF; CDR3nt: TGTGCCAGTAGTACCACACTATCGGCCTACGAGCAGTACTTC; j_gene: TRBJ2-7; v_gene: TRBV19; abundance: NA; d_gene: NA
CDR3aa: CASSLGVTGEETQYF; CDR3nt: TGCGCCAGCAGCCTAGGGGTAACGGGAGAAGAGACCCAGTACTTC; j_gene: TRBJ2-5; v_gene: TRBV5-1; abundance: many; d_gene: NA
CDR3aa: CASSRDRGNTGELFF; CDR3nt: TGTGCCAGCAGCCGGGACAGGGGGAACACCGGGGAGCTGTTTTTT; j_gene: TRBJ2-2; v_gene: TRBV7-9; abundance: NA; d_gene: TRBD1
CDR3aa: CASSQQLAETGELFF; CDR3nt: TGTGCCAGCAGCCAACAGTTGGCGGAGACCGGGGAGCTGTTTTTT; j_gene: TRBJ2-2; v_gene: TRBV4-2; abundance: NA; d_gene: NA
CDR3aa: CASSERTGRAVAKNIQYF; CDR3nt: TGTGCCAGCAGCGAAAGGACAGGCCGAGCCGTTGCCAAAAACATTCAGTACTTC; j_gene: TRBJ2-4; v_gene: TRBV6-1; abundance: many; d_gene: TRBD1
CDR3aa: CASSLGTVSRYEQYF; CDR3nt: TGTGCCAGCAGCTTGGGGACAGTGTCGCGTTACGAGCAGTACTTC; j_gene: TRBJ2-7; v_gene: TRBV11-2; abundance: many; d_gene: TRBD1
CDR3aa: CASSSTGFTDTQYF; CDR3nt: TGCGCCAGCAGCTCGACAGGGTTCACAGATACGCAGTATTTT; j_gene: TRBJ2-3; v_gene: TRBV5-1; abundance: many; d_gene: TRBD1
CDR3aa: CASQGQSSYNEQFF; CDR3nt: TGTGCCAGCCAGGGACAGAGCTCCTACAATGAGCAGTTCTTC; j_gene: TRBJ2-1; v_gene: TRBV10-3; abundance: many; d_gene: TRBD1
CDR3aa: CAISENLAKNIQYF; CDR3nt: TGTGCCATCAGTGAGAACCTAGCCAAAAACATTCAGTACTTC; j_gene: TRBJ2-4; v_gene: TRBV10-3; abundance: many; d_gene: NA
CDR3aa: CASSLRLTLRYSYNEQFF; CDR3nt: TGTGCCAGCAGCTTGAGGCTCACGCTGAGGTACTCCTACAATGAGCAGTTCTTC; j_gene: TRBJ2-1; v_gene: TRBV5-8; abundance: many; d_gene: NA
CDR3aa: CASSQDDGPYEQYF; CDR3nt: TGCGCCAGCAGCCAAGATGACGGACCCTACGAGCAGTACTTC; j_gene: TRBJ2-7; v_gene: TRBV4-1; abundance: NA; d_gene: NA
CDR3aa: CSASEGADTQYF; CDR3nt: TGCAGTGCCAGCGAGGGAGCAGATACGCAGTATTTT; j_gene: TRBJ2-3; v_gene: TRBV20-1; abundance: many; d_gene: NA
CDR3aa: CASSQDGGVDTEAFF; CDR3nt: TGTGCCAGCAGCCAAGATGGGGGGGTGGACACTGAAGCTTTCTTT; j_gene: TRBJ1-1; v_gene: TRBV4-2; abundance: once; d_gene: NA
CDR3aa: CAWSGATLSGGELFF; CDR3nt: TGTGCCTGGAGTGGCGCCACCCTATCCGGCGGGGAGCTGTTTTTT; j_gene: TRBJ2-2; v_gene: TRBV30; abundance: many; d_gene: NA
CDR3aa: CSAGGRASTGTDTQYF; CDR3nt: TGCAGTGCTGGAGGGAGGGCATCTACTGGCACAGATACGCAGTATTTT; j_gene: TRBJ2-3; v_gene: TRBV20-1; abundance: once; d_gene: TRBD2
CDR3aa: CSVKGQINTEAFF; CDR3nt: TGCAGCGTTAAGGGACAGATTAACACTGAAGCTTTCTTT; j_gene: TRBJ1-1; v_gene: TRBV29-1; abundance: many; d_gene: TRBD1
CDR3aa: CASSGPTSGRTEQFF; CDR3nt: TGTGCCAGCAGCGGACCGACTAGCGGGAGGACTGAGCAGTTCTTC; j_gene: TRBJ2-1; v_gene: TRBV13; abundance: many; d_gene: TRBD2
CDR3aa: CAGSPGQHQETQYF; CDR3nt: TGTGCCGGCAGCCCCGGACAGCACCAAGAGACCCAGTACTTC; j_gene: TRBJ2-5; v_gene: TRBV7-9; abundance: NA; d_gene: NA
CDR3aa: CSASRASRYNEQFF; CDR3nt: TGCAGTGCTAGCCGGGCTTCGCGTTACAATGAGCAGTTCTTC; j_gene: TRBJ2-1; v_gene: TRBV20-1; abundance: many; d_gene: NA
CDR3aa: CASSYSAGLNTEAFF; CDR3nt: TGTGCCAGCAGTTACTCTGCAGGGCTGAACACTGAAGCTTTCTTT; j_gene: TRBJ1-1; v_gene: TRBV6-6; abundance: many; d_gene: NA
CDR3aa: CASRATPF; CDR3nt: TGCGCCAGCAGGGCGACCCCTTTC; j_gene: TRBJ2-6; v_gene: TRBV5-1; abundance: many; d_gene: NA
CDR3aa: CASSFPSSPGGSYNEQFF; CDR3nt: TGTGCCAGCAGCTTCCCCTCCTCTCCAGGGGGATCCTACAATGAGCAGTTCTTC; j_gene: TRBJ2-1; v_gene: TRBV13; abundance: many; d_gene: TRBD1
CDR3aa: CASSSTSGYEQYF; CDR3nt: TGTGCCAGCAGTTCTACTAGCGGCTACGAGCAGTACTTC; j_gene: TRBJ2-7; v_gene: TRBV12-3/TRBV12-4; abundance: many; d_gene: TRBD2
CDR3aa: CASRGSWASGRAPHYNEQFF; CDR3nt: TGTGCCAGCAGGGGCTCGTGGGCTAGCGGGAGGGCCCCCCACTACAATGAGCAGTTCTTC; j_gene: TRBJ2-1; v_gene: TRBV6-4; abundance: many; d_gene: TRBD2
CDR3aa: CASSVWNYGYTF; CDR3nt: TGTGCCAGCAGTGTGTGGAACTATGGCTACACCTTC; j_gene: TRBJ1-2; v_gene: TRBV6-2/TRBV6-3; abundance: many; d_gene: NA
CDR3aa: CASSQDSLTGSDEQFF; CDR3nt: TGCGCCAGCAGCCAAGATTCGCTAACGGGGAGCGATGAGCAGTTCTTC; j_gene: TRBJ2-1; v_gene: TRBV4-1; abundance: many; d_gene: NA
CDR3aa: CASSRDVGGQRDEQLF; CDR3nt: TGCGCCAGCAGCAGGGATGTCGGGGGTCAGCGTGATGAGCAGCTCTTC; j_gene: TRBJ2-1; v_gene: TRBV5-1; abundance: NA; d_gene: NA
CDR3aa: CASSPGTSGRAAGANVLTF; CDR3nt: TGTGCCAGCAGCCCAGGGACTAGCGGGAGGGCCGCTGGGGCCAACGTCCTGACTTTC; j_gene: TRBJ2-6; v_gene: TRBV11-1; abundance: many; d_gene: TRBD2
CDR3aa: CASRPRDGKNQPQHF; CDR3nt: TGTGCCAGCAGACCCCGGGACGGAAAAAATCAGCCCCAGCATTTT; j_gene: TRBJ1-5; v_gene: TRBV2; abundance: many; d_gene: NA
CDR3aa: CASSIGAQASGSPLHF; CDR3nt: TGTGCCAGTAGTATTGGGGCACAGGCCTCGGGTTCACCCCTCCACTTT; j_gene: TRBJ1-6; v_gene: TRBV30; abundance: NA; d_gene: NA
CDR3aa: CASSSFGGVDTIYF; CDR3nt: TGCGCCAGCAGCTCCTTCGGGGGGGTAGACACCATATATTTT; j_gene: TRBJ1-3; v_gene: TRBV5-1; abundance: many; d_gene: NA
CDR3aa: CARAPAGGRQADTQYF; CDR3nt: TGTGCCAGGGCACCAGCGGGAGGACGGCAGGCAGATACGCAGTATTTT; j_gene: TRBJ2-3; v_gene: TRBV2; abundance: NA; d_gene: TRBD2
CDR3aa: CASSQVAGGAYEQYF; CDR3nt: TGTGCCAGCAGCCAAGTTGCGGGGGGGGCCTACGAGCAGTACTTC; j_gene: TRBJ2-7; v_gene: TRBV3-1; abundance: NA; d_gene: TRBD2
CDR3aa: CSARDWAGAGNEQFF; CDR3nt: TGCAGTGCTAGAGATTGGGCGGGGGCTGGCAATGAGCAGTTCTTC; j_gene: TRBJ2-1; v_gene: TRBV20-1; abundance: few; d_gene: NA
CDR3aa: CASSFLGGSYEQYF; CDR3nt: TGTGCCAGCAGTTTTTTAGGGGGATCCTACGAGCAGTACTTC; j_gene: TRBJ2-7; v_gene: TRBV12-3/TRBV12-4; abundance: NA; d_gene: NA
CDR3aa: CASSLPSQGVGNEQFF; CDR3nt: TGTGCCAGCAGCTTACCTTCCCAGGGAGTTGGGAATGAGCAGTTCTTC; j_gene: TRBJ2-1; v_gene: TRBV7-2; abundance: many; d_gene: NA
CDR3aa: CVRKGGGYTF; CDR3nt: TGTGTCCGAAAAGGGGGGGGCTACACCTTC; j_gene: TRBJ1-2; v_gene: TRBV3-1; abundance: NA; d_gene: NA
CDR3aa: CSAQTGSGYGYTF; CDR3nt: TGCAGTGCTCAGACAGGCTCTGGGTATGGCTACACCTTC; j_gene: TRBJ1-2; v_gene: TRBV20-1; abundance: many; d_gene: NA
CDR3aa: CAISEPTGQPQHF; CDR3nt: TGTGCCATCAGTGAGCCCACAGGGCAGCCCCAGCATTTT; j_gene: TRBJ1-5; v_gene: TRBV10-3; abundance: many; d_gene: NA